This section outlines one T cell receptor (beta chain) sequence together with its context. Its specificity is not known. Time point defined: cycle 4 day 1 (C4D1), after 5 to 7 weeks of nivolumab. Each patient experienced a relapse that followed autologous stem cell transplantation, and brentuximab vedotin exposure varied. Researchers report purifying CD4+ T cells from thawed PBMCs by magnetic negative selection. The data are from a study of PD-1 blockade in classical Hodgkin lymphoma. Study as a whole: Patients were infused with nivolumab 3 mg/kg every 2 weeks.

Measured with immunoSEQ multiplex PCR; TCRdb has only the in-frame clones, and not every one. Altogether 15,000 to 25,000 clones are present, approximately 87% being singletons, with the ten largest covering about 2.4%. Overall study findings and caveats: The CD4+ diversity rise by C4D1 was clearest in complete responders. Lower baseline TCR diversity was reported for newly diagnosed patients than for healthy donors.

This clonotype originated in a human donor with classical Hodgkin lymphoma. The sample was CD4+ T cells from blood, taken before the fourth cycle of nivolumab.

The DNA of the CDR3 is TGTGCCAGCAGCTTATTCAGCGAGCCCAACACCGGGGAGCTGTTTTTT. It encodes CASSLFSEPNTGELFF. This sequence joins TRBV7-9 and TRBJ2-2; D gene ambiguous. The CDR3 loop spans 16 amino acids. Germline CDR1 and CDR2: SEHNR and FQNEAQ (reference sequence). Trimming left V 2 bases short and J 2 bases short, with 12 bases between.